This TCR beta chain emerged from a study of post-analysis software for immune sequencing data. Study information: The disease courses covered relapsing-remitting, secondary progressive and progressive-relapsing multiple sclerosis. Study-wide findings and caveats: The F measure placed samples prepared in the same batch into strongly shared clusters. Among 5 or 6 TRBV segments more frequent in patients than controls were TRBV5-6, TRBV5-1 and TRBV20-1. Multiple sclerosis was associated with a significant reduction in normalized Chao1 diversity relative to controls.

Included in the TCR beta cDNA libraries were unique molecular identifiers. T cells numbering about 0.9 to 10 million yielded cDNA molecules that totaled about 500,000. TCRdb re-called the PCR reads through MiXCR, storing one row per CDR3 protein. This table holds 600,000 to 750,000 distinct CDR3 sequences, roughly three fifths found once. Notes on this clonotype: Its antigen is currently unknown.

Germline V gives CDR1 DFQATT, CDR2 SNEGSKA (reference sequence). The J segment lost 7 bases and the V segment lost 2 bases, leaving 5 bases of the junction unmatched. CDR3 length: 15 residues. The sequenced sample was blood. The clonotype comes from a girl aged 2 to 10 with multiple sclerosis. The V and J genes are TRBV20-1 and TRBJ2-1; 13 bases match TRBD2. CDR3: CSARTSGGAGNEQFF. In DNA, the CDR3 is TGCAGTGCTAGAACTAGCGGGGGGGCCGGGAATGAGCAGTTCTTC.